The sequence of this T cell receptor (beta chain) was determined in a study of blood T cell repertoires in COVID-19. Seattle researchers signed up patients amid active infection and tracked them longitudinally. Profiling relied on immunoSEQ multiplex PCR, and the TCRdb table lists in-frame clones only, not all of them. The data show some 320,000 clones, with 89% seen just once and over 8.5% held by the top ten. This CDR3 contains 13 residues. CDR1 LNHNV and CDR2 YYDKDF come from the germline V gene (reference sequence). V was pared by 2 bases and J by 4 bases, with 0 bases of the junction left unmatched.

The chain couples TRBV15 to TRBJ1-1, with 8 positions matching TRBD1. Input material: peripheral blood. This receptor was obtained from a woman younger than 45 with COVID-19, enrolled during active disease. CDR3 sequence reads: CATSRTGGTEAFF. CDR3 coding DNA: TGTGCCACCAGCAGAACAGGGGGCACTGAAGCTTTCTTT.